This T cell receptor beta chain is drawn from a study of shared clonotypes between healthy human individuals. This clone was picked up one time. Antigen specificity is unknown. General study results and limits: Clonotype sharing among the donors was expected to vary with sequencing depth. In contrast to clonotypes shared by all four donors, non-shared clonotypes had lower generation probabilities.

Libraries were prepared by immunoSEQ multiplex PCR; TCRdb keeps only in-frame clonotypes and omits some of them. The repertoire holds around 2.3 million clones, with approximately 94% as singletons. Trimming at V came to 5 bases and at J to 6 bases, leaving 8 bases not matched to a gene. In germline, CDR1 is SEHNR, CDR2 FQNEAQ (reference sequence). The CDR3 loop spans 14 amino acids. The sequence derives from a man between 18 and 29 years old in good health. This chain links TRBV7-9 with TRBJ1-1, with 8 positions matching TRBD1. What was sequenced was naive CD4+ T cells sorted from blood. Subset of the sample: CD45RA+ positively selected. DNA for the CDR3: TGTGCCAGCAGCCGAGGACAGGGTCTGCCTGAAGCTTTCTTT. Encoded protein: CASSRGQGLPEAFF.